The rows below give T cell receptor beta chains drawn from one sample of a study of blood T cell repertoires in COVID-19. TCRdb's copy holds only in-frame clones and misses some; the assay was immunoSEQ multiplex PCR. The sample has about 150,000 clones; about 85% are singletons. Specimen: peripheral blood. The receptors stem from an older woman with acute or convalescent COVID-19. Both conserved end residues are part of each CDR3. A D gene is named only where the DNA matches it firmly. The listing skips clone size in some rows; elsewhere it reads once, few, many or a size class.

>-|TRBD1|TRBJ1-1|TRBV3-1/TRBV3-2
TGTGCCAGCAGCCAAGAATCGACAGGGTCGATTGAAGCTTTCTTT
CASSQESTGSIEAFF
>-|TRBD2|TRBJ2-3|TRBV2
TGTGCCAGCACTCCCAGGGTGCTAGCGGGTACCCCGGATACGCAGTATTTT
CASTPRVLAGTPDTQYF
>-|-|TRBJ1-5|TRBV28
TGTGCCAGCAGTTTCCAGGGAGGGGGAAATCAGCCCCAGCATTTT
CASSFQGGGNQPQHF
>-|-|TRBJ2-6|TRBV7-3
TGTGCCAGCAGCCCAAACGACAGGAGTCGAGCTGGGGCCAACGTCCTGACTTTC
CASSPNDRSRAGANVLTF
>-|-|TRBJ1-1|TRBV7-3
TGTGCCAGCAGCTTAAGACAGAACACTGAAGCTTTCTTT
CASSLRQNTEAFF
>-|TRBD2|TRBJ2-2|TRBV7-9
TGTGCCAGCAGCCGGGGGGATCGGACCGGGGAGCTGTTTTTT
CASSRGDRTGELFF
>-|-|TRBJ1-6|TRBV2
TGTGCCAGCAGCAACGAGGGTTTTAATTCACCCCTCCACTTT
CASSNEGFNSPLHF
>-|-|TRBJ1-1|TRBV6-5
TGTGCCAGCTATGCCGTGTCAGGGTCGCAAGAAGCTTTCTTT
CASYAVSGSQEAFF
>-|-|TRBJ2-3|TRBV4-2
TGTGCCAGCAGCCAAGATTTGGAGGGGGCGCCCCAAACAGATACGCAGTATTTT
CASSQDLEGAPQTDTQYF
>-|TRBD2|TRBJ2-7|TRBV2
TGTGCCAGCAGTGAGCTAGCGGGGGGTCCCTACGAGCAGTACTTC
CASSELAGGPYEQYF
>-|TRBD1|TRBJ2-3|TRBV11-2
TGTGCCAGCAGAAGGGGTCGGGGACAGGGGACAGATACGCAGTATTTT
CASRRGRGQGTDTQYF
>-|-|TRBJ1-2|TRBV6-4
TGTGCCAGCAGTGACTCGGGGCTTGGGGGGACCTATGGCTACACCTTC
CASSDSGLGGTYGYTF
>-|TRBD1|TRBJ2-5|TRBV6-5
TGTGCCAGCAGCCTCACAGGGGGCTATGAGACCCAGTACTTC
CASSLTGGYETQYF
>-|TRBD2|TRBJ2-1|TRBV27
TGTGCCAGCAGTTCCCAAATCGGGACTAGCGGCGCCTCCTACAATGAGCAGTTCTTC
CASSSQIGTSGASYNEQFF
>-|-|TRBJ1-5|TRBV19
TGTGCCAGTAGTATAGAACAGATCAATCAGCCCCAGCATTTT
CASSIEQINQPQHF
>-|TRBD1|TRBJ2-1|TRBV5-1
TGCGCCAGCAGCCCGACAGGGGAAAGCTACAATGAGCAGTTCTTC
CASSPTGESYNEQFF
>few|-|TRBJ2-2|TRBV3-1/TRBV3-2
TGTGCCAGCAGCCAAGCTCCCGGGGAGCTGTTTTTT
CASSQAPGELFF
>-|TRBD1|TRBJ1-4|TRBV6-1
TGTGCCAGCAGTGAGGGACAGGGGTTGGTTGAAAAACTGTTTTTT
CASSEGQGLVEKLFF
>once|-|TRBJ2-3|TRBV2
TGTGCCAGCAGTGAAGCGCGAGGTCCCGCAGATACGCAGTATTTT
CASSEARGPADTQYF
>-|TRBD1|TRBJ2-2|TRBV11-2
TGTGCCAGCACCTTCGGACAGGGCCGGACCGGGGAGCTGTTTTTT
CASTFGQGRTGELFF
>-|TRBD2|TRBJ2-3|TRBV7-9
TGTGCCAGCAGCCGGAGCGGGGAGGCAGATACGCAGTATTTT
CASSRSGEADTQYF
>-|TRBD1|TRBJ1-4|TRBV2
TGTGCCAGCAGTACGAAGACAGGGTATGAAAAACTGTTTTTT
CASSTKTGYEKLFF
>once|TRBD1|TRBJ1-3|TRBV19
TGTGCCAGTAGTATAGTACCCCGGCAGGGGGCTGGAAACACCATATATTTT
CASSIVPRQGAGNTIYF
>few|-|TRBJ1-5|TRBV7-2
TGTGCCAGCAGCCTACCGGGTCAGCCCCAGCATTTT
CASSLPGQPQHF